The following is a T cell receptor (beta chain) sequence with its context. The sample belongs to a study of blood T cell repertoires in COVID-19. Across the study: Samples representing acute and convalescent COVID-19 were sourced from the United States, Italy and Spain. The cDNA or gDNA used as material had been derived from T cells, B-cell-depleted T cells, or PBMCs.

Assay: immunoSEQ multiplex PCR; the TCRdb copy retains only in-frame clones and omits some. The sample lists about 260,000 clones; approximately 86% were seen once. Germline-derived CDR1 and CDR2 are SGHTA and FQGNSA. The CDR3 has 14 amino acids. Trimming removed 6 bases at V and 4 bases at J, with 15 bases between. The receptor's source is a human donor in a cohort sampled during active COVID-19. This rearrangement joins TRBV7-2 to TRBJ1-1; D remains unclear. Material for sequencing was peripheral blood. The CDR3: CASSLPVVSTEAFF. The CDR3, as DNA: TGTGCCAGCAGTCTCCCGGTGGTGAGCACTGAAGCTTTCTTT. The full variable domain, completed using reference TRBV7-2 and TRBJ1-1, is GAGVSQSPSNKVTEKGKDVELRCDPISGHTALYWYRQSLGQGLEFLIYFQGNSAPDKSGLPSDRFSAERTGGSVSTLTIQRTQQEDSAVYLCASSLPVVSTEAFFGQGTRLTVV.